These 15 T cell receptor beta chains came from one sample sequenced in a study of T and B cells in COVID-19 patients (TCRdb year 2020). The listed sequencing device is Illumina MiSeq. TRB rearrangements were amplified by multiplex PCR with BIOMED2 TRB-A/B primer pools. TCRdb reran the public reads through fastp at Q25 and MiXCR, keeping productive beta chains. Each entry is one CDR3 protein sequence, shown with its most common DNA and genes. The sample table contains approximately 6,000 distinct CDR3 sequences; only one count was recorded for roughly a quarter of them. Approximately 40% of the sample belongs to the ten largest clones. Genomic DNA extracted from blood was used in amounts of roughly 230-550 ng for amplification of TRB repertoires. Material: blood. These receptors were obtained from a human donor with active COVID-19. The donor label of this sample is uncertain.

By share, this clonotype ranks as large (0.1 to 1%). The chain links TRBV29-1 to TRBJ2-1; D assignment may be TRBD1 or TRBD2 (8 bases each). The germline V gene encodes CDR1 SQVTM and CDR2 ANQGSEA. Trimming removed 8 bases at V and 7 bases at J, with 24 bases between. The CDR3 is 15 amino acids. The CDR3 bases are TGCAGCCAACGGGAGGGACAGGCCTTAGGGAATGAGCAGTTCTTC. This sequence encodes CSQREGQALGNEQFF.

This clonotype was detected only a few times. The J gene is TRBJ1-1, the V gene TRBV6-1; D may be TRBD1 (6 bases). The CDR3 is 13 residues long. Looked up from germline, CDR1 is MNHNS and CDR2 is SASEGT. Trimming left V 6 bases short and J 5 bases short, with 13 bases between. The CDR3 reads CASRLPGETEAFF. The CDR3 nucleotides are TGTGCCAGCAGACTCCCAGGGGAAACTGAAGCTTTCTTT.

This clonotype ranks as medium-sized (0.01 to 0.1%). The rearrangement uses TRBV27 and TRBJ2-1; 7 bases are shared with TRBD2. Germline loops: CDR1 MNHEY, CDR2 SMNVEV (reference sequence). With V trimmed by 1 base and J by 7 bases, 4 bases remained unmatched. The CDR3 has 14 residues. The CDR3 DNA is TGTGCCAGCAGTTTATTGGCTAGCGGTAATGAGCAGTTCTTC. This codes for CASSLLASGNEQFF.

The rearrangement uses TRBV6-2 or TRBV6-3 and TRBJ1-1; tentatively, D is TRBD1 (5 bases). V was cut by 7 bases and J by 3 bases, with 12 bases left in between. The CDR3 totals 13 residues. Germline CDR1 MNHEY, CDR2 SVGEGT. This chain's CDR3 is CASKELGDTEAFF. As DNA, the CDR3 is TGTGCCAGCAAGGAGTTGGGGGACACTGAAGCTTTCTTT.

The genes are TRBV6-2 or TRBV6-3 and TRBJ1-2; 7 nucleotides agree with TRBD1. The CDR3 has 15 amino acids. Trimming cost V 4 bases and J 0 bases; bases outside gene matches: 5. The germline V gene encodes CDR1 MNHEY and CDR2 SVGEGT. The CDR3 DNA reads TGTGCCAGCAGTTTGGACAGGCGAGCTAACTATGGCTACACCTTC. Its protein product is CASSLDRRANYGYTF.

This clonotype is labeled medium-sized. The V gene is TRBV27, the J gene TRBJ2-2, with 10 bases that match TRBD2. CDR1 is MNHEY, CDR2 SMNVEV, per germline (reference sequence). The ends lost 3 bases at V and 6 bases at J; junction bases unmatched: 4. There are 15 residues in the CDR3. CDR3 sequence reads: CASSFSGGRAGELFF. DNA of the CDR3: TGTGCCAGCAGTTTTAGCGGGGGGAGGGCCGGGGAGCTGTTTTTT.

In its sample, this clonotype is medium-sized (0.01 to 0.1%). This chain joins TRBV30 and TRBJ2-7, with 9 bases lining up with TRBD1. Germline assignment: CDR1 GTSNPN and CDR2 SVGIG (reference sequence). V was pared by 3 bases and J by 3 bases, with 9 bases of the junction left unmatched. The CDR3 totals 15 residues. The chain's CDR3 is CAWSLTGGGGYEQYF. The CDR3 coding sequence is TGTGCCTGGAGCCTCACAGGGGGCGGAGGCTACGAGCAGTACTTC.

The sample holds a few counts of this clonotype. V is TRBV19 and J is TRBJ1-5; D perhaps matches TRBD1 (5 bases). The CDR3 is 14 residues long. The germline CDR1 and CDR2 sequences are LNHDA and SQIVND (reference sequence). V was shortened by 3 bases and J by 7 bases, with 13 bases between the two germline ends. This CDR3 reads CASSIVGGGQPQHF. The CDR3 bases are TGTGCCAGTAGTATCGTGGGGGGAGGACAGCCCCAGCATTTT.

This clonotype is categorized as medium-sized (0.01 to 0.1%). The V and J genes are TRBV19 and TRBJ1-5; 8 nucleotides line up with TRBD1. The J segment lost 13 bases and the V segment lost 5 bases, leaving 7 bases of the junction unmatched. Germline V CDR1 and CDR2: LNHDA, SQIVND (reference sequence). CDR3 size: 12 residues. CDR3 sequence: CASSADRGGQHF. CDR3 in DNA: TGTGCCAGTAGTGCAGACAGGGGAGGGCAGCATTTT.

This clonotype is judged medium-sized. The V call is TRBV19, the J call TRBJ2-2; no clear D gene. The CDR3 has 14 residues. V was shortened by 3 bases and J by 6 bases, with 11 bases between the two germline ends. Germline CDR1 is LNHDA and CDR2 is SQIVND (reference sequence). CDR3 DNA: TGTGCCAGTAGTATTTACGAACGCCCCGGGGAGCTGTTTTTT. Its protein is CASSIYERPGELFF.

Worth noting for this clonotype: A much bigger clone sits one base away, suggesting this may be a read error. V gene TRBV5-4 combines with J gene TRBJ2-1; perhaps TRBD1 as D (5 bases). The CDR3 covers 12 residues. V was cut by 2 bases and J by 12 bases, with 12 bases left in between. Germline V CDR1 and CDR2: SGHNT, YYREEE (reference sequence). The CDR3 bases are TGTGCCAGCAGCTTAGACAGTCAGGGGCAGTTCTTC. This codes for CASSLDSQGQFF. The full variable domain, rest sourced from reference TRBV5-4 and TRBJ2-1, is ETGVTQSPTHLIKTRGQQVTLRCSSQSGHNTVSWYQQALGQGPQFIFQYYREEENGRGNFPPRFSGLQFPNYSSELNVNALELDDSALYLCASSLDSQGQFFGPGTRLTVL.

V is TRBV5-6 and J is TRBJ1-2; the match to TRBD1 covers 10 bases. Germline trimming cut 0 bases from V and 2 bases from J; bases unmatched to any gene: 7. CDR3 length equals 17 residues. Germline V CDR1 and CDR2: SGHDT, YYEEEE. Here the CDR3 DNA reads TGTGCCAGCAGCTTGGAGACAGGGGGCAATACCAACTATGGCTACACCTTC. Protein product: CASSLETGGNTNYGYTF.

Relative to its sample, this clonotype is medium-sized (0.01 to 0.1%). The chain couples TRBV6-2 or TRBV6-3 to TRBJ2-3; D unresolved. V was shortened by 4 bases and J by 2 bases, with 4 bases between the two germline ends. The germline V gene has CDR1 MNHEY and CDR2 SVGEGT. The CDR3 has 12 residues. Here the CDR3 reads CASSFFTDTQYF. Here the CDR3 DNA reads TGTGCCAGCAGTTTTTTCACAGATACGCAGTATTTT.

This sequence joins TRBV27 and TRBJ1-5; a possible D gene is TRBD1 (6 bases). The CDR3 is 17 amino acids. Germline values: CDR1 MNHEY, CDR2 SMNVEV (reference sequence). With 5 bases removed from V and 1 base from J, the gap between germline ends came to 18 bases. The CDR3 spells CASSPLGGVVSNQPQHF. The CDR3 DNA is TGTGCCAGCAGTCCCCTGGGGGGCGTGGTGAGCAATCAGCCCCAGCATTTT.

This clonotype rates as large. The J gene is TRBJ2-2, the V gene TRBV29-1, with TRBD1 as a possible D gene (6 bases). Germline values: CDR1 SQVTM, CDR2 ANQGSEA. The CDR3 has 12 residues. Trimming pared 6 bases from V and 8 bases from J, leaving 13 bases between. The CDR3 DNA reads as TGCAGCGTAGGGCCAGGGGTAGGGGAGCTGTTTTTT. Amino acids: CSVGPGVGELFF.